This TCR beta chain derives from a study of blood T cells in healthy people across ages. CDR3 length: 14 residues. In germline, CDR1 is SGDLS, CDR2 YYNGEE. The germline V and J ends were trimmed by 3 bases and 6 bases, with 16 bases remaining between them. It was with a sample-barcoded 5' primer and a J-beta primer mix that a second PCR of roughly 6 to 12 cycles was run. One entry per CDR3 protein results from TCRdb running MiXCR on the 5' RACE reads. The sample includes about 750,000 distinct CDR3 sequences, about 53% of them seen just once. There were healthy Caucasian individuals from Russia, aged 6 to 90, serving as donors.

The receptor comes from a man older than 75 in good health. Material: blood. The chain is built from TRBV9 and TRBJ2-7; perhaps TRBD1 as D (6 bases). The CDR3 sequence: CASSEIQGSSEQYF. The DNA of the CDR3 is TGTGCCAGCAGCGAAATACAGGGCTCTAGCGAGCAGTACTTC.